The 2 T cell receptor beta chains in this list originate from one sample, sequenced in a study of T cells in Graves' hyperthyroidism and ophthalmopathy. The CDR3 regions of TCR beta were amplified from RNA transcripts. The HTBI primer set served for first-round RT-PCR of the TCR CDR3. TCRdb independently ran MiXCR on the multiplex PCR reads; one entry per CDR3 protein. The data contain about 570,000 distinct CDR3 sequences, about 43% of them seen just once; the ten biggest clones take up 19%. The sequenced sample was peripheral blood or thyroid tissue (not recorded which). These receptors were collected from an adult woman with Graves' disease, either hyperthyroidism or ophthalmopathy (not recorded which).

This chain joins TRBV11-2 and TRBJ2-5; tentatively, D is TRBD1 or TRBD2 (5 bases each). V was shortened by 4 bases and J by 5 bases, with 17 bases between the two germline ends. The CDR3 spans 15 residues. The germline CDR1 and CDR2 sequences are SGHAT and FQNNGV. The CDR3 sequence is CASSSLRGDYETQYF. DNA for the CDR3: TGTGCCAGCAGCTCGTTAAGGGGCGACTACGAGACCCAGTACTTC. Full variable domain (remainder filled in from reference TRBV11-2 and TRBJ2-5): EAGVAQSPRYKIIEKRQSVAFWCNPISGHATLYWYQQILGQGPKLLIQFQNNGVVDDSQLPKDRFSAERLKGVDSTLKIQPAKLEDSAVYLCASSSLRGDYETQYFGPGTRLLVL.

This clonotype was detected many times. V is TRBV4-1 and J is TRBJ2-7; D possibly corresponds to TRBD2 (6 bases). The CDR3 has 14 amino acids. V lost 4 bases and J 1 base, leaving 11 bases between the germline ends. Germline loops: CDR1 MGHRA, CDR2 YSYEKL. The CDR3 bases are TGCGCCAGCAGCCCCCTCAGCGGGTCCTACGAGCAGTACTTC. Protein sequence: CASSPLSGSYEQYF.